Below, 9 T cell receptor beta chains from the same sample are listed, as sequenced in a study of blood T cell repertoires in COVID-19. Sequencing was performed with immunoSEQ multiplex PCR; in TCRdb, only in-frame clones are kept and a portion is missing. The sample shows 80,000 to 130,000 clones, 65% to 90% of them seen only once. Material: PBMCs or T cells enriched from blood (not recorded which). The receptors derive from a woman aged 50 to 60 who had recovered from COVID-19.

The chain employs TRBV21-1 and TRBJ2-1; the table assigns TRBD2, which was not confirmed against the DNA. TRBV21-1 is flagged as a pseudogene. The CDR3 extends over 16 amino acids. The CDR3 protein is CASSKGLAGDHNEQFF. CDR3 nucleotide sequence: TGTGCCAGCAGCAAAGGTTTAGCGGGGGATCACAATGAGCAGTTCTTC.

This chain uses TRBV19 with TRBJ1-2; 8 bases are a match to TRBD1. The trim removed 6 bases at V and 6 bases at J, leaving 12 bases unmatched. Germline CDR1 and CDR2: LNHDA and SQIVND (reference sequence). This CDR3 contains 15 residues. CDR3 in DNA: TGTGCCAGTAGCCAGCCCTGGGCAGGGGGCGATGGCTACACCTTC. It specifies CASSQPWAGGDGYTF.

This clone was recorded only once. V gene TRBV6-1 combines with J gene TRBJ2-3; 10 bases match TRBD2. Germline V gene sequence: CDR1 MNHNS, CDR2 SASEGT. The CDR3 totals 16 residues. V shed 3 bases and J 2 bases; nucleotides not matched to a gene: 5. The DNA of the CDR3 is TGTGCCAGCAGTGATATGACTAGCGGGTACACAGATACGCAGTATTTT. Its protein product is CASSDMTSGYTDTQYF.

In DNA, the CDR3 is TGCGCCAGCAGGGGGCAGGGGACAGATACGCAGTATTTT. This translates into CASRGQGTDTQYF. The chain uses TRBV10-2 and TRBJ2-3, with TRBD1 as a possible D gene (6 bases). CDR1 and CDR2 (germline): WSHSY, SAAADI. V gave up 6 bases and J gave up 3 bases, with 10 bases separating them. The CDR3 covers 13 residues.

The CDR3 nucleotides read TGTGCCAGCAGTCCAACCGGGACAGGGAAAAGGGAGCAGTACTTC. Translation: CASSPTGTGKREQYF. The rearrangement uses TRBV7-9 and TRBJ2-7, with 9 bases aligning to TRBD1. The CDR3 has 15 amino acids. Germline lookup yields CDR1 SEHNR and CDR2 FQNEAQ (reference sequence). The V and J ends lost 6 bases and 7 bases, in that order; junction bases with no gene match: 13.

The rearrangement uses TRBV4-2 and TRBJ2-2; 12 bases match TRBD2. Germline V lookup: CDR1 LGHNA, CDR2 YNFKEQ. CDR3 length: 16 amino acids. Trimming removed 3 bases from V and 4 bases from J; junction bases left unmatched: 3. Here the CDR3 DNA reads TGTGCCAGCAGCCAGACTAGCGGGAGCGGCACCGGGGAGCTGTTTTTT. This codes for CASSQTSGSGTGELFF.

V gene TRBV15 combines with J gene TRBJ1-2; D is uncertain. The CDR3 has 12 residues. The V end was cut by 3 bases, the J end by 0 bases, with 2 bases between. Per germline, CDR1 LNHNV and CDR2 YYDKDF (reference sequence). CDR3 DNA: TGTGCCACCAGCAGCTCTAACTATGGCTACACCTTC. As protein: CATSSSNYGYTF.

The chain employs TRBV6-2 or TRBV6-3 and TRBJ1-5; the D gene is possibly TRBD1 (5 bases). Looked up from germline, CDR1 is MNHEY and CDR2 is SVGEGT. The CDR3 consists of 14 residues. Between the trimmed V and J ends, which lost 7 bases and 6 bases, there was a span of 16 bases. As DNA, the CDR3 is TGTGCCAGCAACCCCGGGGGAGTGGGTCAGCCCCAGCATTTT. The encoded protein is CASNPGGVGQPQHF.

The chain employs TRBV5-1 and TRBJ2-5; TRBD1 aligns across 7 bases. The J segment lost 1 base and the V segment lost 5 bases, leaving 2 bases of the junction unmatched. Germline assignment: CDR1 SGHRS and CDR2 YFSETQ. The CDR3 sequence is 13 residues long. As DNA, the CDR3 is TGCGCCAGCAGATACAGGGGCCAAGAGACCCAGTACTTC. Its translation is CASRYRGQETQYF.